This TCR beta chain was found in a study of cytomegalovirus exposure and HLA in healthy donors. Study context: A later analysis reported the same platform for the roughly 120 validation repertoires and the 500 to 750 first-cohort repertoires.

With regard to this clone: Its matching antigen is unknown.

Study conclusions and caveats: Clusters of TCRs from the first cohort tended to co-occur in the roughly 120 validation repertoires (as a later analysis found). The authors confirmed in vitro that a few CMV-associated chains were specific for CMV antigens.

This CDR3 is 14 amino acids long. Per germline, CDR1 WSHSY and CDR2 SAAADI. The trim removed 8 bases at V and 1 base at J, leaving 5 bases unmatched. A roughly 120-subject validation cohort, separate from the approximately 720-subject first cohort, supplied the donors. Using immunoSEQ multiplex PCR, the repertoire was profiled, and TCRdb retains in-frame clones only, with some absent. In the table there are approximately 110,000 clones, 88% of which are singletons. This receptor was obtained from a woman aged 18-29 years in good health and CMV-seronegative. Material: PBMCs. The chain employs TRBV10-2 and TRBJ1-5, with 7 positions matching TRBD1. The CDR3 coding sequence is TGCGCCAGCGGAGACAGGGCAAGCAATCAGCCCCAGCATTTT. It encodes CASGDRASNQPQHF.